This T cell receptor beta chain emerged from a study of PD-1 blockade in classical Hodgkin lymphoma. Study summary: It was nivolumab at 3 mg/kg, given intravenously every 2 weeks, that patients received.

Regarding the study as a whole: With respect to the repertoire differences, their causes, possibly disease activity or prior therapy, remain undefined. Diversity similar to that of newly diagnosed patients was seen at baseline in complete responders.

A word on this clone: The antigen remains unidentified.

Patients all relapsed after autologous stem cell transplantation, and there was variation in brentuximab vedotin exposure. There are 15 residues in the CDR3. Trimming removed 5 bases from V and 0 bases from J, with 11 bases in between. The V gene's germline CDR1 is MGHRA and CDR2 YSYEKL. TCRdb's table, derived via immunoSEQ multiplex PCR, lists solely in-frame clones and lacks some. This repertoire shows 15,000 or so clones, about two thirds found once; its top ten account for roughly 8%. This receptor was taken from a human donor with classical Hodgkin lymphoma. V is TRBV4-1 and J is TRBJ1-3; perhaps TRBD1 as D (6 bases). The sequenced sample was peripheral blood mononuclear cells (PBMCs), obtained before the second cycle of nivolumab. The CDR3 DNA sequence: TGCGCCAGCAGCGTAACCAGGGGCTCTGGAAACACCATATATTTT. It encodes CASSVTRGSGNTIYF.